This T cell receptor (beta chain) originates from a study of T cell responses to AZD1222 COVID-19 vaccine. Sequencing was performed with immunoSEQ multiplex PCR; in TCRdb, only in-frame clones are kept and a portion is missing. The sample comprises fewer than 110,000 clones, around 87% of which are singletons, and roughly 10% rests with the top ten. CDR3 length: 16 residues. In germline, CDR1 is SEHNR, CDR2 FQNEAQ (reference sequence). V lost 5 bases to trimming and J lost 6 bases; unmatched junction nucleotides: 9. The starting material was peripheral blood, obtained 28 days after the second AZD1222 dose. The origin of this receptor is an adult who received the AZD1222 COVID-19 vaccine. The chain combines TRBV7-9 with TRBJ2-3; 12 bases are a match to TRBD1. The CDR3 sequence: CASSPTGTGGGDTQYF. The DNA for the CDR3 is TGTGCCAGCAGCCCCACCGGGACAGGGGGCGGGGATACGCAGTATTTT.